These 11 T cell receptor beta chains came from one sample sequenced in a study of cytomegalovirus exposure and HLA in healthy donors. Primers: 60 Vbeta forward and 13 Jbeta reverse. TCRdb's copy holds only in-frame clones and misses some; the assay was immunoSEQ multiplex PCR. The sample shows about 160,000 clones, about four fifths of them seen only once. The sequencing input was PBMCs. The receptors were gathered from a middle-aged man in good health and CMV-seropositive.

CDR3 coding DNA: TGTGCCAGCAGCGTCGGGACTAGCGGGGCCTCCACAGATACGCAGTATTTT. It translates to CASSVGTSGASTDTQYF. The chain recombines TRBV7-9 with TRBJ2-3, with 13 bases identical to TRBD2. V lost 5 bases to trimming and J lost 2 bases; unmatched junction nucleotides: 7. Per the germline V gene, CDR1 is SEHNR and CDR2 is FQNEAQ (reference sequence). The CDR3 is 17 residues long.

This clone was picked up a small number of times. The gene calls are TRBV2 and TRBJ2-1; D not certain. The CDR3 has 14 amino acids. Germline CDR1 and CDR2: SNHLY and FYNNEI. V lost 6 bases and J 0 bases, leaving 9 bases between the germline ends. The CDR3 loop is CASRKHDSYNEQFF. In DNA form, the CDR3 reads TGTGCCAGCAGGAAACACGACTCCTACAATGAGCAGTTCTTC.

The chain joins TRBV5-1 to TRBJ2-3, with 11 bases aligning to TRBD2. V lost 4 bases to trimming and J lost 7 bases; unmatched junction nucleotides: 8. Looked up from germline, CDR1 is SGHRS and CDR2 is YFSETQ. The CDR3 runs to 15 residues. The CDR3 DNA reads as TGCGCCAGCAGCCCTACTAGCGGGGGCACGCATACGCAGTATTTT. Its protein is CASSPTSGGTHTQYF.

The chain joins TRBV30 to TRBJ2-7; D remains ambiguous. There are 13 residues in the CDR3. Germline V CDR1 and CDR2: GTSNPN, SVGIG (reference sequence). V lost 1 base and J lost 8, with 15 bases in between. For the CDR3, the DNA is TGTGCCTGGAGTGCGAACGAGGTCTTGCAGCAGTACTTC. Translating gives CAWSANEVLQQYF.

The V and J genes are TRBV27 and TRBJ2-2, with a tentative D call TRBD1 (6 bases). There are 14 residues in the CDR3. V was clipped by 6 bases and J by 7 bases, with 15 bases between them. CDR1 is MNHEY and CDR2 is SMNVEV in the germline V gene (reference sequence). The CDR3 DNA is TGTGCCAGCAGATTGACAGGAGGTTACGGGGAGCTGTTTTTT. It encodes CASRLTGGYGELFF.

V usage is TRBV7-6 and J usage is TRBJ2-1, with TRBD2 matching over 7 bases. The CDR3 has 14 residues. Germline-derived CDR1 and CDR2 are SGHVS and FNYEAQ. Germline trimming cut 5 bases from V and 6 bases from J; bases unmatched to any gene: 7. The CDR3 DNA is TGTGCCAGCAGCCCCAGGACTAGTGGCAATGAGCAGTTCTTC. Amino acid sequence: CASSPRTSGNEQFF. The full variable domain, with the rest looked up from reference TRBV7-6 and TRBJ2-1, is GAGVSQSPRYKVTKRGQDVALRCDPISGHVSLYWYRQALGQGPEFLTYFNYEAQQDKSGLPNDRFSAERPEGSISTLTIQRTEQRDSAMYRCASSPRTSGNEQFFGPGTRLTVL.

The chain employs TRBV9 and TRBJ1-6; D remains unclear. The length of the CDR3 is 15 residues. Trimming shortened V by 0 bases and J by 7 bases, and 11 bases separated the two germline ends. Germline V gives CDR1 SGDLS, CDR2 YYNGEE. The CDR3 DNA reads TGTGCCAGCAGCGTAGCCCCCACAGTAAATTCACCCCTCCACTTT. Translation: CASSVAPTVNSPLHF.

The chain joins TRBV27 to TRBJ2-7, with D hard to call. With 3 bases removed from V and 2 bases from J, the gap between germline ends came to 20 bases. Germline lookup yields CDR1 MNHEY and CDR2 SMNVEV (reference sequence). The CDR3 covers 17 residues. CDR3 region: CASSFTPPEQGAYEQYF. In DNA form, the CDR3 reads TGTGCCAGCAGTTTTACCCCGCCGGAACAAGGAGCCTACGAGCAGTACTTC.

This chain joins TRBV7-8 and TRBJ1-5; 7 nucleotides agree with TRBD1. The CDR3 totals 16 residues. Germline CDR1 reads SGHVS; CDR2 reads FQNEAQ. Trimming removed 4 bases from V and 0 bases from J; junction bases left unmatched: 6. The CDR3 coding sequence is TGTGCCAGCAGCTCGCTGGACAGGTATAGCAATCAGCCCCAGCATTTT. This codes for CASSSLDRYSNQPQHF.

The chain joins TRBV9 to TRBJ1-6; D uncertain. V was shortened by 0 bases and J by 7 bases, with 5 bases between the two germline ends. CDR3 length equals 13 residues. The germline CDR1 and CDR2 sequences are SGDLS and YYNGEE. CDR3 sequence (DNA): TGTGCCAGCAGCGTAGGTGAGAATTCACCCCTCCACTTT. This translates into CASSVGENSPLHF. The full variable domain, completed using reference TRBV9 and TRBJ1-6, is DSGVTQTPKHLITATGQRVTLRCSPRSGDLSVYWYQQSLDQGLQFLIQYYNGEERAKGNILERFSAQQFPDLHSELNLSSLELGDSALYFCASSVGENSPLHFGNGTRLTVT.

The chain couples TRBV9 to TRBJ1-3; D is ambiguous. This CDR3 has 13 amino acids. Germline values: CDR1 SGDLS, CDR2 YYNGEE. V was pared by 2 bases and J by 3 bases, with 6 bases between. The DNA of the CDR3 is TGTGCCAGCAGCGTCGGGGATGGAAACACCATATATTTT. Encoded protein: CASSVGDGNTIYF.